Listed here are 8 T cell receptor beta chains from one sample, sequenced in a study of beta chain features in type 1 diabetes. Sequenced material consisted of expressed TCRB transcripts (all of the isolated RNA was reverse transcribed). Libraries were prepared by immunoSEQ multiplex PCR; TCRdb keeps only in-frame clonotypes and omits some of them. There are 680,000 or so clones in the sample; over 10% occur only once, and 0.022% lies in the top ten. Study-wide findings and caveats: Type 1 diabetes patients had TCRB CDR3s that were shorter (moderately but significantly so) in all four CD4+ subsets.

Their recognized antigens are unknown. The sequencing input was naive CD4+ T cells from blood. These receptors were obtained from a man aged 18-30 years with type 1 diabetes.

This sequence joins TRBV7-8 and TRBJ1-6; tentative D call: TRBD1 (6 bases). The CDR3 has 12 amino acids. The germline V gene encodes CDR1 SGHVS and CDR2 FQNEAQ. V lost 6 bases and J 12 bases, leaving 12 bases between the germline ends. The CDR3 loop is CASRRWGLPLHF. The CDR3 nucleotides are TGTGCCAGCAGGAGATGGGGGCTACCCCTCCACTTT.

In its sample, this clone was seen a few times. The chain has TRBV30 and TRBJ2-7; D is unclear. The CDR3 consists of 12 residues. The germline V and J ends were trimmed by 4 bases and 3 bases, with 10 bases remaining between them. Per germline, CDR1 GTSNPN and CDR2 SVGIG (reference sequence). The CDR3 DNA is TGTGCCTGGACCCCCCTGGGCTACGAGCAGTACTTC. Amino acid sequence: CAWTPLGYEQYF.

The rearrangement uses TRBV19 and TRBJ2-5, with D uncertain. The V end was cut by 6 bases, the J end by 2 bases, with 10 bases between. The CDR3 extends over 13 amino acids. CDR1 is LNHDA, CDR2 SQIVND, per germline (reference sequence). The CDR3 DNA follows: TGTGCCAGTAGACCTTCGTGGCAAGAGACCCAGTACTTC. It encodes CASRPSWQETQYF. The variable domain in full, completed from reference TRBV19 and TRBJ2-5, reads DGGITQSPKYLFRKEGQNVTLSCEQNLNHDAMYWYRQDPGQGLRLIYYSQIVNDFQKGDIAEGYSVSREKKESFPLTVTSAQKNPTAFYLCASRPSWQETQYFGPGTRLLVL.

The chain uses TRBV14 and TRBJ1-6, with D perhaps TRBD1 (6 bases). The germline gives CDR1 SGHDN, CDR2 FVKESK. Trimming cost V 0 bases and J 8 bases, with 11 bases left between them. This CDR3 is 15 amino acids long. CDR3 sequence (DNA): TGTGCCAGCAGCCAAGAGCACAGGGAGGATTCACCCCTCCACTTT. This sequence encodes CASSQEHREDSPLHF. The full variable domain, its missing parts supplied by reference TRBV14 and TRBJ1-6, is EAGVTQFPSHSVIEKGQTVTLRCDPISGHDNLYWYRRVMGKEIKFLLHFVKESKQDESGMPNNRFLAERTGGTYSTLKVQPAELEDSGVYFCASSQEHREDSPLHFGNGTRLTVT.

This clone turned up a few times. The rearrangement uses TRBV6-1 and TRBJ2-6; no firm D call. This CDR3 is built from 16 residues. Trimming left V 4 bases short and J 0 bases short, with 10 bases between. Germline V gene data show CDR1 as MNHNS and CDR2 as SASEGT. This CDR3 is CASSGQVYSGANVLTF. Here the CDR3 DNA reads TGTGCCAGCAGTGGGCAGGTATACTCTGGGGCCAACGTCCTGACTTTC.

V gene TRBV28 combines with J gene TRBJ1-6; D not certain. Trimming took 7 bases from V and 10 from J, leaving 11 bases between them. This CDR3 region has 12 residues. Germline CDR1 reads MDHEN; CDR2 reads SYDVKM. The CDR3 DNA is TGTGCCAGCACCGCCCAACGCTCACCCCTCCACTTT. This sequence encodes CASTAQRSPLHF. Filled out from reference TRBV28 and TRBJ1-6, the complete variable domain reads DVKVTQSSRYLVKRTGEKVFLECVQDMDHENMFWYRQDPGLGLRLIYFSYDVKMKEKGDIPEGYSVSREKKERFSLILESASTNQTSMYLCASTAQRSPLHFGNGTRLTVT.

This sequence joins TRBV27 and TRBJ1-6, with D possibly being TRBD1 (6 bases). Germline CDR1 and CDR2: MNHEY and SMNVEV (reference sequence). This CDR3 has 14 residues. Trimming stripped 3 bases from V and 13 bases from J, with 16 bases between. CDR3 in amino acids: CASSFQRLGGPLHF. CDR3 nucleotides: TGTGCCAGCAGTTTTCAAAGACTGGGGGGCCCCCTCCACTTT.

The rearrangement uses TRBV7-2 and TRBJ2-6; no clear D gene. This CDR3 contains 16 residues. Germline CDR1 reads SGHTA; CDR2 reads FQGNSA. Deletions cut 2 bases from V and 0 bases from J, with 8 bases between. This CDR3 is CASSLLVSSGANVLTF. The CDR3 nucleotides read TGTGCCAGCAGCTTATTGGTTTCCTCTGGGGCCAACGTCCTGACTTTC.